Presented here are 14 T cell receptor beta chains from one specimen sequenced in a study of CD8 T cells in ankylosing spondylitis. Overall study results and limits: Characteristic, it appeared, of ankylosing spondylitis blood was a TCR beta motif of fewer than 10 highly homologous variants.

The antigens of these receptors remain unknown. TCRdb fed the 5' RACE reads into MiXCR, producing one record per CDR3 protein. The sample has around 490,000 distinct CDR3 sequences, about 5.7% seen once. The sequencing sample was made of blood, either unsorted or a sorted T cell fraction (not recorded which). The receptors come from a male donor with ankylosing spondylitis.

This clonotype was seen many times. V usage is TRBV30 and J usage is TRBJ1-2; D not resolved. This CDR3 is 13 amino acids long. CDR1 is GTSNPN and CDR2 is SVGIG in the germline V gene (reference sequence). V was pared by 1 base and J by 5 bases, with 11 bases between. The CDR3 nucleotides are TGTGCCTGGAGTGCCGCCGGGATATATGGCTACACCTTC. It yields the protein CAWSAAGIYGYTF.

In its sample, this clonotype was seen many times. The chain employs TRBV6-1 and TRBJ1-6, with no clear D. V lost 5 bases and J lost 9, with 17 bases in between. This CDR3 is built from 15 residues. Germline assignment: CDR1 MNHNS and CDR2 SASEGT. The CDR3 DNA sequence: TGTGCCAGCAGTCCCCGAGGATCTTGGGGTTCACCCCTCCACTTT. Its translation is CASSPRGSWGSPLHF.

This clonotype was picked up many times. The chain uses TRBV5-1 and TRBJ1-4; no reliable D call. The CDR3 spans 15 residues. CDR1 and CDR2 (germline): SGHRS, YFSETQ. Deletions cut 7 bases from V and 3 bases from J, with 16 bases between. The CDR3 bases are TGCGCCAGCCGGTCCCTGGGCCGATCTAATGAAAAACTGTTTTTT. As protein: CASRSLGRSNEKLFF.

The table lists this clonotype with many counts. The chain links TRBV20-1 to TRBJ1-5; 7 bases are shared with TRBD1. The CDR3 runs 14 residues. Looked up from germline, CDR1 is DFQATT and CDR2 is SNEGSKA (reference sequence). J lost 9 bases, V lost 3 bases, and 11 bases had no gene match. CDR3 residues: CSARKRQGLRPQHF. CDR3 sequence (DNA): TGCAGTGCTAGGAAACGACAGGGCCTACGGCCCCAGCATTTT.

This clonotype came up many times. The rearrangement links TRBV15 to TRBJ2-7, with a weak D call TRBD1 (6 bases). Germline CDR1 LNHNV, CDR2 YYDKDF (reference sequence). V was cut by 2 bases and J by 0 bases, with 11 bases left in between. This CDR3 has 15 amino acids. CDR3: CATSRSGTSSYEQYF. The CDR3 DNA reads as TGTGCCACCAGCAGATCCGGGACATCCTCCTACGAGCAGTACTTC.

There are many counts of this clonotype. The rearrangement uses TRBV13 and TRBJ2-4; weak D call: TRBD2 (5 bases). The CDR3 runs to 14 residues. Germline lookup yields CDR1 PRHDT and CDR2 FYEKMQ (reference sequence). The ends were cut back, 5 bases at V and 11 bases at J, with 19 bases in the middle. The CDR3 spells CASSISGTNSVQYF. The DNA for the CDR3 is TGTGCCAGCAGCATCTCGGGAACAAATAGCGTTCAGTACTTC.

The sample holds many counts of this clonotype. The chain uses TRBV5-1 and TRBJ1-2, with D hard to call. The CDR3 consists of 13 residues. Trimming removed 2 bases at V and 4 bases at J, with 9 bases between. CDR1 and CDR2 from the germline V gene are SGHRS and YFSETQ. DNA of the CDR3: TGCGCCAGCAGCTTTCCCGAGGGCTATGGCTACACCTTC. This codes for CASSFPEGYGYTF.

The chain employs TRBV5-1 and TRBJ2-3, with TRBD2 matching 10 bases. Germline V gives CDR1 SGHRS, CDR2 YFSETQ. The length of the CDR3 is 17 residues. Unmatched junction bases numbered 12, after V lost 4 bases and J lost 4 bases. DNA of the CDR3: TGCGCCAGCAGCCCCTCGCCGTCTAGCGGGGGCGCAGATACGCAGTATTTT. Translation gives CASSPSPSSGGADTQYF. The full variable domain, with the rest looked up from reference TRBV5-1 and TRBJ2-3, is KAGVTQTPRYLIKTRGQQVTLSCSPISGHRSVSWYQQTPGQGLQFLFEYFSETQRNKGNFPGRFSGRQFSNSRSEMNVSTLELGDSALYLCASSPSPSSGGADTQYFGPGTRLTVL.

This clonotype was detected only a few times. The chain has TRBV4-1 and TRBJ2-7, with 11 bases identical to TRBD1. CDR1 MGHRA and CDR2 YSYEKL come from the germline V gene. The CDR3 totals 19 residues. V gave up 0 bases and J gave up 2 bases; unmatched junction bases: 12. DNA of the CDR3: TGCGCCAGCAGCCAAGAGGCGGACAGGGGGCGCTTGGTCCCCTACGAGCAGTACTTC. Encoded protein: CASSQEADRGRLVPYEQYF.

This clonotype was seen a handful of times. The chain is built from TRBV6-1 and TRBJ2-5, with TRBD1 as a possible D gene (6 bases). The CDR3 is 17 residues long. The germline V and J ends were trimmed by 6 bases and 3 bases, with 23 bases remaining between them. The germline V gene encodes CDR1 MNHNS and CDR2 SASEGT. The chain's CDR3 is CASSQPKGVLTKETQYF. The CDR3 nucleotides are TGTGCCAGCAGCCAGCCCAAGGGGGTCCTCACCAAAGAGACCCAGTACTTC.

This clonotype was found many times. The chain has TRBV20-1 and TRBJ1-2; 10 nucleotides align to TRBD1. This CDR3 is built from 14 residues. The V gene end was trimmed by 3 bases and the J gene end by 5 bases; junction bases not matched to a gene: 6. Germline V CDR1 and CDR2: DFQATT, SNEGSKA (reference sequence). The CDR3 region is CSARGDRGDYGYTF. The CDR3 nucleotides read TGCAGTGCTAGGGGGGACAGGGGAGATTATGGCTACACCTTC.

This clonotype was observed a few times. The J gene is TRBJ2-1, the V gene TRBV5-1; D is uncertain. Per germline, CDR1 SGHRS and CDR2 YFSETQ. The CDR3 loop spans 14 amino acids. V shed 0 bases and J shed 5 bases, with 9 bases lying between them. CDR3 in amino acids: CASSLAVRDNEQFF. The CDR3 DNA follows: TGCGCCAGCAGCTTGGCCGTTCGAGACAATGAGCAGTTCTTC.

This clonotype was observed many times. The chain links TRBV5-1 to TRBJ2-7; D may be TRBD1 (6 bases). The CDR3 is 16 residues long. Germline V lookup: CDR1 SGHRS, CDR2 YFSETQ. V lost 3 bases to trimming and J lost 4 bases, with 20 bases between them. The CDR3 sequence is CASSSNPRGEYYEQYF. The CDR3 DNA follows: TGCGCCAGCAGCTCGAACCCCAGGGGTGAATATTACGAGCAGTACTTC. Full variable domain (rest looked up from reference TRBV5-1 and TRBJ2-7): KAGVTQTPRYLIKTRGQQVTLSCSPISGHRSVSWYQQTPGQGLQFLFEYFSETQRNKGNFPGRFSGRQFSNSRSEMNVSTLELGDSALYLCASSSNPRGEYYEQYFGPGTRLTVT.

This clonotype was counted a few times. Sequence at one end of the junction differs from germline and may be a read error. The CDR3 sequence is CASSLAGGPGETQYF. The CDR3 nucleotides read TGTGCCAGCAGCCTAGCGGGGGGGCCCGGAGAGACCCAGTACTTC. The J gene is TRBJ2-5, the V gene TRBV7-2, with TRBD2 matching 12 bases. The CDR3 consists of 15 residues. Germline loops: CDR1 SGHTA, CDR2 FQGNSA.